These T cell receptor beta chains were read from a single sample in a study of blood T cell repertoires in COVID-19. Clones were sequenced by immunoSEQ multiplex PCR, and TCRdb holds only the in-frame ones, with some missing. This table holds about 400,000 clones, roughly 87% found once. The sample was PBMCs or T cells enriched from blood (not recorded which). All receptors derive from a woman in her 40s with acute COVID-19. CDR3s include the opening cysteine and the closing phenylalanine or tryptophan. The D gene is left open where the match is weak. Where a row states a size, it is once, few, many or the class of an expanded clone; other rows omit it.

j_call d_call clone_size v_call cdr3_nt cdr3_aa
TRBJ1-3 TRBD1 - TRBV7-8 TGTGCCAGCAGCTTTTCCGGGACAGGGAGTGGAAACACCATATATTTT CASSFSGTGSGNTIYF
TRBJ1-5 - - TRBV19 TGTGCCAGTAGTCAGGGTTGGAATCAGCCCCAGCATTTT CASSQGWNQPQHF
TRBJ1-6 - - TRBV5-1 TGCGCCAGCAGCCTCCGGGGGGACGATTCACCCCTCCACTTT CASSLRGDDSPLHF
TRBJ1-2 - - TRBV6-4 TGTGCCAGCAGTGACTCAGCAGGGGCCGGCTACACCTTC CASSDSAGAGYTF
TRBJ2-3 - - TRBV15 TGTGCCACCAGCAGAGATCCCGGAGATACGCAGTATTTT CATSRDPGDTQYF
TRBJ1-4 TRBD1 once TRBV25-1 TGTGCCAGCAGTGGGCCACAGGGGGCAGCTAATGAAAAACTGTTTTTT CASSGPQGAANEKLFF
TRBJ1-3 - few TRBV7-9 TGTGCCAGCAGCTTAGGCAGGGTCTCCGGAAACACCATATATTTT CASSLGRVSGNTIYF
TRBJ1-1 - - TRBV29-1 TGCAGCGTTACTGGGGCGGCGAACACTGAAGCTTTCTTT CSVTGAANTEAFF
TRBJ1-1 - - TRBV7-9 TGTGCCAGCAGCCGGACAGACGAAGCTTTCTTT CASSRTDEAFF
TRBJ2-5 - - TRBV21-1 TGTGCCAGCAGCTATGATCTACCGAGGGAGACCCAGTACTTC CASSYDLPRETQYF
TRBJ2-7 TRBD2 - TRBV11-3 TGTGCCAGCAGCTTAGAGAGCGGGGGGGCCCCCTACGAGCAGTACTTC CASSLESGGAPYEQYF
TRBJ1-1 - - TRBV6-5 TGTGCCAGCAGTTCACTCTGGTCCGGAGGGGCTTTCTTT CASSSLWSGGAFF
TRBJ1-1 - - TRBV24-1 TGTGCCACCAGGGAGAACCGGGGAAACACTGAAGCTTTCTTT CATRENRGNTEAFF
TRBJ1-4 - - TRBV30 TGTGCCTGGAGTAACAGGATAGCTAATGAAAAACTGTTTTTT CAWSNRIANEKLFF
TRBJ1-1 - - TRBV3-1/TRBV3-2 TGTGCCAGCAGCCAAGTTGTAGGGAGCACTGAAGCTTTCTTT CASSQVVGSTEAFF
TRBJ2-2 - few TRBV5-1 TGCGCCAGCAGCTCCGGACTGCCGAACACCGGGGAGCTGTTTTTT CASSSGLPNTGELFF
TRBJ2-5 - - TRBV15 TGTGCCACCAGTCGGAGCCAAGAGACCCAGTACTTC CATSRSQETQYF
TRBJ2-7 TRBD2 - TRBV9 TGTGCCAGCAGTCCAAGGACTAGCGGCGCCTACGAGCAGTACTTC CASSPRTSGAYEQYF
TRBJ2-5 - - TRBV5-4 TGTGCCAGCAGCTTTGGTCCTCGGGAGACCCAGTACTTC CASSFGPRETQYF
TRBJ1-1 - - TRBV7-9 TGTGCCAGCAGCCCGGGTGTAGGGGCGGGGGACACTGAAGCTTTCTTT CASSPGVGAGDTEAFF
TRBJ2-3 - - TRBV12-3/TRBV12-4 TGTGCCAGCAGCCTACTTTCGGGTACGCAGTATTTT CASSLLSGTQYF
TRBJ1-2 - - TRBV24-1 TGTGCCACCAGTGACAGACTCTATGGCTACACCTTC CATSDRLYGYTF
TRBJ2-2 - - TRBV18 TGTGCCAGCTCACCAGAGCTAGAACCCACCGGGGAGCTGTTTTTT CASSPELEPTGELFF
TRBJ1-3 TRBD1 - TRBV29-1 TGCAGCGTTGAAGCCCAGGGGGGCTCTGGAAACACCATATATTTT CSVEAQGGSGNTIYF
TRBJ1-1 - - TRBV11-2 TGTGCCAGCAGCTTTTCGGGTAGGACTGAAGCTTTCTTT CASSFSGRTEAFF
TRBJ1-1 - - TRBV12-5 TGTGCTAGTGGTCCTGGCCGGGGGGCGAACACTGAAGCTTTCTTT CASGPGRGANTEAFF
TRBJ1-2 - - TRBV4-2 TGTGCCAGCAGCCAAGATACTAACTATGGCTACACCTTC CASSQDTNYGYTF
TRBJ2-5 - - TRBV7-2 TGTGCCAGCAGCTTAAACGGGGTTACTGAGACCCAGTACTTC CASSLNGVTETQYF
TRBJ1-4 - - TRBV9 TGTGCCAGCAGCTCGCCGACAGTCGATAATGAAAAACTGTTTTTT CASSSPTVDNEKLFF
TRBJ2-7 TRBD2 - TRBV14 TGTGCCAGCAGCCAACCTCATAGCGGGGTCTCCTACGAGCAGTACTTC CASSQPHSGVSYEQYF
TRBJ2-7 - - TRBV24-1 TGTGCCACCAGTGACCCGGGTAGGCGAGGGGGACCCGAGCAGTACTTC CATSDPGRRGGPEQYF
TRBJ2-7 - - TRBV5-5 TGTGCCAGCAGCTTGGGTGGAGGTGGCTTTAGGGAATACTTC CASSLGGGGFREYF
TRBJ1-5 - - TRBV10-3 TGTGCCATCAGTCCCGGAGGAGGGAGCAATCAGCCCCAGCATTTT CAISPGGGSNQPQHF
TRBJ2-2 - - TRBV28 TGTGCCAGCAGTTTAACCGGGAACACCGGGGAGCTGTTTTTT CASSLTGNTGELFF
TRBJ1-2 - - TRBV19 TGTGCCAGTCGATCGGGGAGCTACACCTTC CASRSGSYTF
TRBJ1-1 - - TRBV4-1 TGCGCCAGCAGCAACACTATAGAAGCTTTCTTT CASSNTIEAFF
TRBJ2-5 - - TRBV7-9 TGTGCCCTCGGGAGCCCCCTACAAGAGACCCAGTACTTC CALGSPLQETQYF
TRBJ1-1 - - TRBV5-8 TGTGCCAGCAGCTTGGAGAGAGGGGGTGGGAACACTGAAGCTTTCTTT CASSLERGGGNTEAFF
TRBJ1-4 - - TRBV3-1/TRBV3-2 TGTGCCAGCAGCCAAGCTGCGGGCCCGGATGAAAAACTGTTTTTT CASSQAAGPDEKLFF
TRBJ1-5 - once TRBV11-2 TGTGCCAGCAGCTTAGATACAGGGAGCCCCAATCAGCCCCAGCATTTT CASSLDTGSPNQPQHF
TRBJ1-1 - once TRBV7-9 TGTGCCAGCAGCCGACCTGGGGGCGTACGAGCTTTCTTT CASSRPGGVRAFF
TRBJ1-1 - - TRBV7-9 TGTGCCAGCAGCTTAGGAGTCGCAGGGGTGAACACTGAAGCTTTCTTT CASSLGVAGVNTEAFF
TRBJ1-1 - - TRBV30 TGTGCCTGGAGTGGCACAGGACGGGGGAGGACTGAAGCTTTCTTT CAWSGTGRGRTEAFF
TRBJ2-7 - - TRBV21-1 TGTGCCAGCAGCAAAGAGGCCGGGACAGGGGGAATTTACGAGCAGTACTTC CASSKEAGTGGIYEQYF
TRBJ2-7 - - TRBV5-1 TGCGCCAGCAGCTTTGGTCGGGGAAGCTCCTACGAGCAGTACTTC CASSFGRGSSYEQYF
TRBJ1-6 TRBD1 - TRBV27 TGTGCCAGCAGTTTTCTTCCGGGACAGAGTCATTCACCCCTCCACTTT CASSFLPGQSHSPLHF
TRBJ1-1 TRBD1 - TRBV25-1 TGTGCCAGCCGCCGGGGACAGTCGAACACTGAAGCTTTCTTT CASRRGQSNTEAFF
TRBJ2-2 - - TRBV18 TGTGCCAGCTCACCACCCGTGGGGCTTGGCACCGGGGAGCTGTTTTTT CASSPPVGLGTGELFF
TRBJ1-2 TRBD1 - TRBV19 TGTGCCAGTACCACCGCCGTAGGGGGCGACTATGGCTACACCTTC CASTTAVGGDYGYTF